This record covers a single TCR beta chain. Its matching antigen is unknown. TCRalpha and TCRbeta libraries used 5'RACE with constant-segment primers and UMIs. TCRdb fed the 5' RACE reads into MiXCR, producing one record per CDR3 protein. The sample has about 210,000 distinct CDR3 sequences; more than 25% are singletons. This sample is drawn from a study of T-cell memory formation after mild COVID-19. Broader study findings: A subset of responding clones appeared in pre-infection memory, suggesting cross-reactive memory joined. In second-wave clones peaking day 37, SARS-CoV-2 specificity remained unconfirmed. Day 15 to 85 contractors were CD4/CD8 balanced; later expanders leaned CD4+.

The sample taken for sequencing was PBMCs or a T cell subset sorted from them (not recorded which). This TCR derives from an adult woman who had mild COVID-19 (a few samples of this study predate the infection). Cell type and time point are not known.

The CDR3 region is CASSYSLNRERRGEQYF. The CDR3 bases are TGTGCCAGCAGTTACTCCCTCAACAGGGAACGAAGGGGCGAGCAGTACTTC. This chain connects TRBV6-2 or TRBV6-3 to TRBJ2-7; D possibly corresponds to TRBD1 (6 bases). CDR1 is MNHEY, CDR2 SVGEGT, per germline. The germline V and J ends were trimmed by 0 bases and 6 bases, with 21 bases remaining between them. The CDR3 is 17 residues long.